The text below deals with one T cell receptor beta chain. Its antigen has not been determined. No base quality information exists; no much larger clone differs at one position. The CDR3 sequence holds 15 residues, the cysteine and phenylalanine included. The only DNA kept is the CDR3, 45 bases in frame from the first base. Per the germline V gene, ENHRY is the CDR1 and SYGVKD is the CDR2. Unmatched junction bases come to 7, with V trimmed by 6 bases and J by 4 bases. Sequencing was performed on an Illumina HiSeq 2500. Quantitative 5'-RACE with molecular barcodes was the method used to prepare the TCR beta libraries. The authors' pipeline ran thus. A new computational method based on a probabilistic model of VDJ rearrangement was used to identify disease-linked TCR variants. TCRdb reprocessed the public reads (quality trimming at Q25 with fastp, clone calling with MiXCR) and kept in-frame beta chains. Each record represents a unique CDR3 protein, reported with the most common genes and DNA among its rows. The V and J calls here are based on TCRdb, not the publication. The sample profile shows approximately 250,000 distinct CDR3 sequences; under 35% of them were found once. The top ten clonotypes cover 3.5% to 4.5% of the sample.

This specimen belongs to a study of CD8 T cells in ankylosing spondylitis (dated 2017 in TCRdb). Notes on the research overall: The study set out to find disease-linked TCR variants by profiling T cell receptor beta repertoires in ankylosing spondylitis patients and healthy donors. Peripheral blood samples were taken, and synovial fluid was additionally collected from ankylosing spondylitis patients. The full study cohort comprised 25 ankylosing spondylitis patients and 85 to 120 healthy donors. The full study reports these points: Some motif variants had previously been reported in the synovial fluid and blood of reactive arthritis patients, which suggests shared mechanisms of disease initiation. The disease-linked clones were reported to be significantly enriched in matched synovial fluid samples from ankylosing spondylitis patients. In peripheral blood, the disease-linked clones were found at relatively low frequencies and had a CD8+ phenotype. Blood from ankylosing spondylitis patients appeared to be characterized by a TCR beta motif composed of 7 to 9 highly homologous amino acid variants.

The clonotype originates from a male donor with ankylosing spondylitis or in good health (not recorded which). Sequences were obtained from blood, either unsorted or a sorted T cell fraction (not recorded which). This chain is built from TRBV10-3 and TRBJ2-5, with 11 junctional bases fitting TRBD2. The CDR3 amino acid sequence is: CAISQTSGVGETQYF. The base sequence is TGTGCCATCAGCCAGACTAGCGGGGTTGGAGAGACCCAGTACTTC.